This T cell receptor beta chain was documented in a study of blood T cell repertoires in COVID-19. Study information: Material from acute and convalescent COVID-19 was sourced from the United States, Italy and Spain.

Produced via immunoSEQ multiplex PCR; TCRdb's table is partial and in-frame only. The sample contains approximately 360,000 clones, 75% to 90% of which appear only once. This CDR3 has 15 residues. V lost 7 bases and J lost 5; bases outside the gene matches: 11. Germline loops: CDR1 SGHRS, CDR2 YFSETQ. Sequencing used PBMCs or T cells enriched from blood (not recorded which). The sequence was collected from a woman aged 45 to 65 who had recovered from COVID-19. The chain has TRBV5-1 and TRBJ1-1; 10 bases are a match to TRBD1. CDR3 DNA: TGCGCCAGCGCGCCTTATCGGACAGGGGGTACTGAAGCTTTCTTT. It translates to CASAPYRTGGTEAFF. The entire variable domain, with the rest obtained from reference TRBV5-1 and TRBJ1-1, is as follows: KAGVTQTPRYLIKTRGQQVTLSCSPISGHRSVSWYQQTPGQGLQFLFEYFSETQRNKGNFPGRFSGRQFSNSRSEMNVSTLELGDSALYLCASAPYRTGGTEAFFGQGTRLTVV.